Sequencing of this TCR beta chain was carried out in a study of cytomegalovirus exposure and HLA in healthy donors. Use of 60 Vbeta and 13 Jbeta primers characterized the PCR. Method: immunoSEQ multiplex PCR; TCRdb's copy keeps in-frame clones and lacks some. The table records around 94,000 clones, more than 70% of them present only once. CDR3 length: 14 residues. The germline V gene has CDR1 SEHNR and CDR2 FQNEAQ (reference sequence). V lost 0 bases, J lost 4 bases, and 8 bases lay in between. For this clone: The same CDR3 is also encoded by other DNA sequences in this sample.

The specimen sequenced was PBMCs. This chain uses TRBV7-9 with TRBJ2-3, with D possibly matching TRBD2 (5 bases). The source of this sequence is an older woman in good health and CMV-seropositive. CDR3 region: CASSLALGADTQYF. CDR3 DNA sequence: TGTGCCAGCAGCTTAGCGCTCGGGGCAGATACGCAGTATTTT.